These T cell receptor beta chains were read from a single sample in a study of blood T cell repertoires in COVID-19. Clones were read by immunoSEQ multiplex PCR, and TCRdb kept only the in-frame ones, dropping some. This table holds more than 85,000 clones, 60% to 80% found once. Source material: peripheral blood. These TCRs come from a man in his sixties with active or convalescent COVID-19. The CDR3 runs from the conserved cysteine through the conserved F or W. Each record gives: D gene, clone size, V gene, J gene, CDR3 DNA, CDR3 protein. D genes are given only for firm matches. Size is stated for part of the rows, as once, few or many counts, or as a class when the clone is expanded.

TRBD2	NA	TRBV13	TRBJ2-1	TGTGCCAGCAGCGCTAGCGGGAGCTCCTACAATGAGCAGTTCTTC	CASSASGSSYNEQFF
NA	NA	TRBV6-4	TRBJ2-1	TGTGCCAGCAGCGAGTCGTTTGGGTCGGGGGAGCAGTTCTTC	CASSESFGSGEQFF
TRBD2	NA	TRBV5-1	TRBJ2-1	TGCGCCAGCAGCGCGGGAGAAGGCTACTATGAGCAGTTCTTC	CASSAGEGYYEQFF
NA	NA	TRBV5-6	TRBJ2-3	TGTGCCAGCAGGGGTGGGACACTGAGCACAGATACGCAGTATTTT	CASRGGTLSTDTQYF
NA	many	TRBV11-2	TRBJ2-7	TGTGCCAGCAGCTTAATAACAAACGAGCAGTACTTC	CASSLITNEQYF
TRBD1	NA	TRBV29-1	TRBJ1-1	TGCAGCGTTACGCGCAGGGGGTCGAACACTGAAGCTTTCTTT	CSVTRRGSNTEAFF
TRBD2	once	TRBV18	TRBJ2-3	TGTGCCAGCTCCCAAACCGCCGGGACTAGCGGGAGAAGCACAGATACGCAGTATTTT	CASSQTAGTSGRSTDTQYF
TRBD2	NA	TRBV7-9	TRBJ2-1	TGTGCCAGCAGCTTAGCGGGACTAGCGGGAGAGTCCTACAATGAGCAGTTCTTC	CASSLAGLAGESYNEQFF
NA	NA	TRBV7-2	TRBJ2-1	TGTGCCAGCAGCGAGAGAAGAGGCAACTACAATGAGCAGTTCTTC	CASSERRGNYNEQFF
TRBD1	NA	TRBV6-5	TRBJ1-1	TGTGCCAGCAGTTACGGGACAGGGCGGACTGAAGCTTTCTTT	CASSYGTGRTEAFF
TRBD2	few	TRBV9	TRBJ2-5	TGTGCCAGCAGCGTATCTAGCGGGGGTGAGACCCAGTACTTC	CASSVSSGGETQYF
TRBD1	NA	TRBV5-1	TRBJ2-4	TGCGCCAGCAGCTCAGGGGGCCTGAACATTCAGTACTTC	CASSSGGLNIQYF
TRBD1	NA	TRBV6-5	TRBJ1-2	TGTGCCAGCAGACAGGGGGGTGGCTATGGCTACACCTTC	CASRQGGGYGYTF
TRBD2	NA	TRBV4-3	TRBJ2-1	TGCGCCAGCAGCCAAGAGCAAACGGGACTAGCGGGGCGGGGCTCCTACAATGAGCAGTTCTTC	CASSQEQTGLAGRGSYNEQFF
TRBD1	NA	TRBV29-1	TRBJ1-2	TGCAGCGCCTTCACATTAGGACAGGAACCATATGGCTACACCTTC	CSAFTLGQEPYGYTF
TRBD2	NA	TRBV14	TRBJ2-5	TGTGCCAGCAGCGCCGGGACTAGCGGGATGAGGGAGACCCAGTACTTC	CASSAGTSGMRETQYF
NA	NA	TRBV27	TRBJ2-1	TGTGCCAGCAGTTTGGCTGTCGGGGAGCAGTTCTTC	CASSLAVGEQFF
NA	NA	TRBV2	TRBJ2-7	TGTGCCAGCAGTGAACTAGGAAAGATCGAGCAGTACTTC	CASSELGKIEQYF
NA	NA	TRBV18	TRBJ2-1	TGTGCCAGCTCACCACGACTCTCGGGGAGCTCCTACAATGAGCAGTTCTTC	CASSPRLSGSSYNEQFF
TRBD2	NA	TRBV7-3	TRBJ2-1	TGTGCCAGCAGCATTGTAGCGGGAGGGTGGAATGAGCAGTTCTTC	CASSIVAGGWNEQFF
NA	NA	TRBV11-2	TRBJ1-1	TGTGCCACCGCAAGGACAGAGAACACTGAAGCTTTCTTT	CATARTENTEAFF
TRBD1	NA	TRBV11-3	TRBJ1-3	TGTGCCAGCAGCCCTCGACAGGGGTTGTCCTCTGGAAACACCATATATTTT	CASSPRQGLSSGNTIYF
TRBD2	NA	TRBV7-9	TRBJ2-7	TGTGCCAGCAGCTTAGAAGCGGGGAAAACCCCCTACGAGCAGTACTTC	CASSLEAGKTPYEQYF
NA	many	TRBV19	TRBJ1-2	TGTGCCAGTACCCCCCGGGAAGGTTATGGCTACACCTTC	CASTPREGYGYTF
TRBD1	NA	TRBV15	TRBJ2-5	TGTGCCACCAGCAGTCACAGGGGGTCAGTAGGAGAGACCCAGTACTTC	CATSSHRGSVGETQYF
TRBD1	NA	TRBV6-2/TRBV6-3	TRBJ1-2	TGTGCCAGCAGCTCATGGACAGGTAGTGGCTACACCTTC	CASSSWTGSGYTF
NA	NA	TRBV19	TRBJ1-2	TGTGCCAGCTCGACAGGAGAGAACTATGGCTACACCTTC	CASSTGENYGYTF
NA	NA	TRBV7-2	TRBJ2-5	TGTGCCAGCAGCTTAGCATTTGATAGACGAGGGACCCAGTACTTC	CASSLAFDRRGTQYF
NA	NA	TRBV15	TRBJ2-5	TGTGCCACCAGCAGAAACTTAATCGGGCAGGGGGAGACCCAGTACTTC	CATSRNLIGQGETQYF
TRBD2	once	TRBV2	TRBJ2-1	TGTGCCAGCAGGGTACTAGCGGGAGCGCTGGGCAATGAGCAGTTCTTC	CASRVLAGALGNEQFF
NA	NA	TRBV6-5	TRBJ1-3	TGTGCCAGCAGTTCCAGACAGTCCTCTGGAAACACCATATATTTT	CASSSRQSSGNTIYF
TRBD1	NA	TRBV3-1/TRBV3-2	TRBJ1-2	TGTGCCAGCACCGCGACAGGGTCTAACTATGGCTACACCTTC	CASTATGSNYGYTF
NA	NA	TRBV19	TRBJ1-2	TGTGCCAGCCGCGACACGGCTAACTATGGCTACACCTTC	CASRDTANYGYTF
TRBD2	NA	TRBV2	TRBJ2-7	TGTGCCAGCAGTGATAGCGGGCCCTCCTACGAGCAGTACTTC	CASSDSGPSYEQYF
TRBD1	NA	TRBV6-5	TRBJ2-1	TGTGCCAGCAGTCTCCTGACAGGGAGAGATGAGCAGTTCTTC	CASSLLTGRDEQFF
TRBD1	NA	TRBV2	TRBJ1-1	TGTGCCAGCAGCCTAGAGGAGGGGGCTAACACTGAAGCTTTCTTT	CASSLEEGANTEAFF
NA	NA	TRBV9	TRBJ2-1	TGTGCCAGCAGCGTATCCTTCCAGGGTTGGGCCAATGAGCAGTTCTTC	CASSVSFQGWANEQFF
TRBD2	once	TRBV11-2	TRBJ2-7	TGTGCCAGCAGCTTTTCACTAGCGGGAGGCTACGAGCAGTACTTC	CASSFSLAGGYEQYF
NA	few	TRBV20-1	TRBJ2-1	TGCAGTGCTAGTGCGGGGTGGATTAACAATGAGCAGTTCTTC	CSASAGWINNEQFF
NA	once	TRBV27	TRBJ2-7	TGTGCCAGCAGTTTAGGGCAGGCCTCCTACGAGCAGTACTTC	CASSLGQASYEQYF
NA	once	TRBV19	TRBJ1-4	TGTGCCAGTAGTATAGGTCGGACATGGATTAATGAAAAACTGTTTTTT	CASSIGRTWINEKLFF
TRBD1	once	TRBV7-2	TRBJ1-5	TGTGCCAGCAGCTTGACAGGGTTGCGGACTCAGCCCCAGCATTTT	CASSLTGLRTQPQHF
NA	NA	TRBV13	TRBJ1-2	TGTGCCAGCAGAGAGCGGGCCGCTAACTATGGCTACACCTTC	CASRERAANYGYTF
NA	NA	TRBV3-1/TRBV3-2	TRBJ1-2	TGTGCCAGCAGCAGAGAGACTTCTAACTATGGCTACACCTTC	CASSRETSNYGYTF
NA	few	TRBV6-4	TRBJ2-1	TGTGCCAGCGGACCGACTAGGCTCCATCTCGTGCAGTTCTTC	CASGPTRLHLVQFF